This T cell receptor beta chain was found in a study of cytomegalovirus exposure and HLA in healthy donors. About the research overall: One earlier analysis, a look at 180 million or so T cells, found 117 million unique TCR beta sequences.

Losses at the gene ends were 1 base for V and 7 bases for J; bases not matched to a gene: 3. This CDR3 has 14 amino acids. Germline V gene sequence: CDR1 SGHRS, CDR2 YFSETQ. As concerns this clone: The antigen is not known.

The PCR used 60 Vbeta and 13 Jbeta primers. Sequencing used immunoSEQ multiplex PCR; TCRdb keeps in-frame clones, though not all of them. This sample's table reports some 72,000 clones. Overall study results and limits: Later analysis indicated greater clonal expansion among HLA-associated TCR beta chains than among equally common other chains. CMV serostatus was the only recorded immune exposure for donors. One cluster of highly shared sequence variants probably arose as a sequencing artifact.

The specimen was PBMCs. The TCR comes from a man aged 40-50 years in good health and CMV-seronegative. The chain couples TRBV5-1 to TRBJ1-5, with 9 nucleotides matching TRBD1. The CDR3 loop is CASSLTGGEQPQHF. CDR3 sequence (DNA): TGCGCCAGCAGCTTGACAGGGGGCGAGCAGCCCCAGCATTTT.